These 20 T cell receptor beta chains share one sample of origin, sequenced in a study of cytomegalovirus exposure and HLA in healthy donors. The PCR contained 60 Vbeta and 13 Jbeta primers. Data came from immunoSEQ multiplex PCR; TCRdb stores just in-frame clones and leaves some out. The sample consists of fewer than 200,000 clones, about 77% of them appearing once. The sequenced material came from PBMCs. These receptors all stem from a female donor in good health and CMV-seronegative.

The chain employs TRBV18 and TRBJ2-2; D is possibly TRBD1 (6 bases). Deletions cut 6 bases from V and 2 bases from J, with 10 bases between. Per germline, CDR1 KGHSH and CDR2 LQKENI. This CDR3 is built from 14 residues. This CDR3 is CASSAGTNTGELFF. As DNA, the CDR3 is TGTGCCAGCTCGGCCGGGACAAACACCGGGGAGCTGTTTTTT.

This sequence joins TRBV9 and TRBJ1-1; 7 bases line up with TRBD1. CDR3 length: 15 residues. The ends lost 0 bases at V and 4 bases at J; junction bases unmatched: 6. Germline values: CDR1 SGDLS, CDR2 YYNGEE. The CDR3: CASSVETGPGTEAFF. The CDR3 nucleotides read TGTGCCAGCAGCGTAGAGACAGGGCCGGGCACTGAAGCTTTCTTT.

The chain couples TRBV6-6 to TRBJ2-7; D call uncertain. This CDR3 has 15 amino acids. V lost 6 bases, J lost 0 bases, and 15 bases lay in between. Germline CDR1 is MNHNY and CDR2 is SVGAGI (reference sequence). The CDR3 reads CASSPSRQSSYEQYF. CDR3 coding DNA: TGTGCCAGCAGCCCCTCGAGGCAGTCCTCCTACGAGCAGTACTTC.

This chain uses TRBV10-2 with TRBJ2-7; 7 bases align to TRBD1. Trimming at V came to 5 bases and at J to 3 bases, leaving 7 bases not matched to a gene. From germline, CDR1 is WSHSY and CDR2 SAAADI. This CDR3 is built from 14 residues. The CDR3 DNA reads TGCGCCAGCAGTACCGACAGGGTTAACTACGAGCAGTACTTC. Translated, it gives CASSTDRVNYEQYF.

This clone showed up just a few times. This rearrangement joins TRBV7-3 to TRBJ2-2; the match to TRBD2 covers 8 bases. Germline V gene lookup returns CDR1 SGHTA and CDR2 FQGTGA. The CDR3 runs 15 residues. The V segment lost 2 bases and the J segment 3 bases; nucleotides outside the gene matches: 2. The DNA of the CDR3 is TGTGCCAGCAGCTTACTGCGGGGGGACACCGGGGAGCTGTTTTTT. Translation gives CASSLLRGDTGELFF.

The V gene is TRBV28, the J gene TRBJ2-5; perhaps TRBD2 as D (6 bases). The CDR3 consists of 13 residues. The germline V gene has CDR1 MDHEN and CDR2 SYDVKM. V was pared by 5 bases and J by 5 bases, with 12 bases between. CDR3 in DNA: TGTGCCAGCAGTGGGGGGATTACGGAGACCCAGTACTTC. It is translated as CASSGGITETQYF.

This chain uses TRBV6-6 with TRBJ2-7, with 7 bases matching TRBD1. Germline V gives CDR1 MNHNY, CDR2 SVGAGI (reference sequence). This CDR3 has 12 residues. V shed 6 bases, J shed 6 bases, and the junction held 5 bases outside the gene matches. Here the CDR3 DNA reads TGTGCCAGCAGATTTGACAGGGCCGAGCAGTACTTC. Residues: CASRFDRAEQYF.

V is TRBV10-2 and J is TRBJ2-7; tentatively, D is TRBD2 (5 bases). The length of the CDR3 is 14 residues. V was shortened by 4 bases and J by 3 bases, with 13 bases between the two germline ends. The germline CDR1 and CDR2 sequences are WSHSY and SAAADI. The CDR3 nucleotides are TGCGCCAGCAGTGGGCTAGCAACAAACTACGAGCAGTACTTC. Translation gives CASSGLATNYEQYF.

The CDR3 region is CASSFSGRANGELFF. The CDR3, as DNA: TGTGCCAGCAGCTTTAGCGGGAGGGCCAACGGGGAGCTGTTTTTT. V usage is TRBV7-3 and J usage is TRBJ2-2, with TRBD2 identical over 11 bases. The trim removed 3 bases at V and 7 bases at J, leaving 4 bases unmatched. The CDR3 consists of 15 residues. The germline V gene encodes CDR1 SGHTA and CDR2 FQGTGA.

With respect to this clone: An end of the junction differs from the germline gene, which may be a read error. The rearrangement links TRBV7-9 to TRBJ2-2; 7 bases align to TRBD1. CDR1 and CDR2 from the germline V gene are SEHNR and FQNEAQ (reference sequence). This CDR3 region has 17 residues. The DNA for the CDR3 is TGTTCCAGCAGCTTAGGACAGGTCCCTATTCTCACCGGGGAGCTGTTTTTT. Translated: CSSSLGQVPILTGELFF.

The CDR3: CASRRSTGGQETQYF. The CDR3 DNA follows: TGTGCCAGCAGGAGGAGTACAGGGGGTCAAGAGACCCAGTACTTC. The chain carries TRBV5-4 and TRBJ2-5; 8 nucleotides agree with TRBD1. The CDR3 covers 15 residues. The ends lost 5 bases at V and 2 bases at J; junction bases unmatched: 8. In germline, CDR1 is SGHNT, CDR2 YYREEE (reference sequence).

The chain combines TRBV2 with TRBJ2-1, with 9 bases matching TRBD2. Unmatched junction bases numbered 14, after V lost 8 bases and J lost 9 bases. Germline V gene sequence: CDR1 SNHLY, CDR2 FYNNEI. This CDR3 comprises 15 residues. As DNA, the CDR3 is TGTGCCAGCCTCGGGGGGCGGGGGGGCCAGGGTGAGCAGTTCTTC. Translated: CASLGGRGGQGEQFF.

The genes are TRBV6-6 and TRBJ2-5, with D possibly TRBD2 on 5 matching bases. V lost 5 bases, J lost 4 bases, and 14 bases lay in between. This CDR3 region has 14 residues. Germline V CDR1 and CDR2: MNHNY, SVGAGI (reference sequence). DNA of the CDR3: TGTGCCAGCAGTCCCTATTCTGGGAGAGAGACCCAGTACTTC. Its translation: CASSPYSGRETQYF.

The chain has TRBV7-6 and TRBJ2-5, with D unresolved. V shed 5 bases and J shed 0 bases, with 16 bases lying between them. Germline V lookup: CDR1 SGHVS, CDR2 FNYEAQ. This CDR3 region has 16 residues. The CDR3 reads CASSVEFGRDQETQYF. Here the CDR3 DNA reads TGTGCCAGCAGCGTGGAGTTCGGCCGAGACCAAGAGACCCAGTACTTC.

The chain links TRBV7-8 to TRBJ1-1; D unresolved. V lost 5 bases, J lost 11 bases, and 15 bases lay in between. Germline V gene sequence: CDR1 SGHVS, CDR2 FQNEAQ. The CDR3 sequence is 12 residues long. CDR3 sequence: CASSHPGIGAFF. DNA of the CDR3: TGTGCCAGCAGCCACCCCGGGATAGGCGCTTTCTTT.

The rearrangement links TRBV5-5 to TRBJ1-1; D is unresolved. Deletions cut 5 bases from V and 5 bases from J, with 16 bases between. The germline gives CDR1 SGHKS, CDR2 YYEKEE (reference sequence). CDR3 length equals 14 residues. The CDR3 sequence is CASSLGLYGTEAFF. The CDR3 nucleotides read TGTGCCAGCAGTCTTGGTCTCTACGGGACTGAAGCTTTCTTT. The full variable domain, its missing parts supplied by reference TRBV5-5 and TRBJ1-1, is DAGVTQSPTHLIKTRGQQVTLRCSPISGHKSVSWYQQVLGQGPQFIFQYYEKEERGRGNFPDRFSARQFPNYSSELNVNALLLGDSALYLCASSLGLYGTEAFFGQGTRLTVV.

This sequence joins TRBV5-4 and TRBJ2-2, with D possibly being TRBD1 (6 bases). The CDR3 consists of 13 residues. Deletions cut 0 bases from V and 7 bases from J, with 7 bases between. Germline assignment: CDR1 SGHNT and CDR2 YYREEE (reference sequence). The CDR3 region is CASSLDRVGELFF. DNA of the CDR3: TGTGCCAGCAGCTTGGACAGGGTCGGGGAGCTGTTTTTT.

A single count supports this clone. The CDR3 DNA follows: TGTGCCTGGAGTGTAAAATTAGCGGGGTTGTACCAAGAGACCCAGTACTTC. This codes for CAWSVKLAGLYQETQYF. The rearrangement uses TRBV30 and TRBJ2-5, with TRBD2 identical over 8 bases. V lost 0 bases and J lost 0; bases outside the gene matches: 9. This CDR3 contains 17 residues. CDR1 and CDR2 (germline): GTSNPN, SVGIG (reference sequence).

This rearrangement joins TRBV5-1 to TRBJ2-2; weak D call: TRBD1 (6 bases). V shed 4 bases and J shed 0 bases, with 13 bases lying between them. This CDR3 has 16 residues. The germline V gene has CDR1 SGHRS and CDR2 YFSETQ. The CDR3 bases are TGCGCCAGCAGCCTTTTGGACAGCACGAACACCGGGGAGCTGTTTTTT. Its translation: CASSLLDSTNTGELFF.

V is TRBV4-3 and J is TRBJ2-1; no clear D gene. This CDR3 region has 15 residues. Germline loops: CDR1 LGHNA, CDR2 YSLEER. Deletions cut 4 bases from V and 3 bases from J, with 13 bases between. The CDR3 DNA sequence: TGCGCCAGCAGCCGCACAAGCGCCAACTACAATGAGCAGTTCTTC. As protein: CASSRTSANYNEQFF.